This T cell receptor beta chain was observed in a study of T cells in narcolepsy. Whole-study context: Healthy controls were enrolled alongside patients with narcolepsy type 1 or type 2. Findings of the study overall: Autoreactive HCRT-specific and TRIB2-specific clonotypes were marked in same-patient CSF-versus-blood CD4+ comparisons. Autoreactive clone sequences were missing from some blood memory CD4+ repertoires. Blood of same and different patients, but not healthy controls, reportedly held recurring autoreactive clonotypes.

Produced via immunoSEQ multiplex PCR; TCRdb's table is partial and in-frame only. Altogether about 35,000 clones are present, 65% to 85% being singletons, with the ten largest covering more than 0.85%. This clone was seen more than once but under ten times. The antigen is unknown. The CDR3 has 15 residues. Germline CDR1 and CDR2: MNHEY and SVGAGI. V lost 0 bases, J lost 0 bases, and 9 bases lay in between. The V call is TRBV6-5, the J call TRBJ2-7; possibly TRBD1 for D (6 bases). The sequenced material came from memory (CD45RA-) CD4+ T cells from blood. The sequence came from a human donor in good health. Here the CDR3 reads CASSYSRDISYEQYF. The CDR3 nucleotides read TGTGCCAGCAGTTACTCGAGGGACATCTCCTACGAGCAGTACTTC.